Shown below are 14 T cell receptor beta chains from a single sample sequenced in a study of blood T cell repertoires in COVID-19. Profiled with immunoSEQ multiplex PCR; TCRdb holds only in-frame clones, not every one. The sample has about 170,000 clones, roughly nine tenths seen once; the top ten hold about 7%. The sequencing sample was made of peripheral blood. These receptors all come from a woman older than 75 in a cohort sampled during active or convalescent COVID-19.

J is TRBJ2-3 and V is TRBV5-1; D gene uncertain. Trimming left V 3 bases short and J 2 bases short, with 4 bases between. CDR3 size: 12 residues. Germline CDR1 is SGHRS and CDR2 is YFSETQ. Here the CDR3 reads CASSSLTDTQYF. The CDR3 DNA reads as TGCGCCAGCAGCTCCCTCACAGATACGCAGTATTTT.

CDR3 protein: CASSLGGSNYGYTF. As DNA, the CDR3 is TGCGCCAGCAGCTTGGGAGGGTCTAACTATGGCTACACCTTC. The chain uses TRBV5-1 and TRBJ1-2; the D is unclear. The CDR3 totals 14 residues. CDR1 and CDR2 (germline): SGHRS, YFSETQ. V was trimmed by 0 bases and J by 0 bases, leaving 6 bases between them.

This chain joins TRBV5-1 and TRBJ1-5; perhaps TRBD1 as D (5 bases). Germline V gene lookup returns CDR1 SGHRS and CDR2 YFSETQ. This CDR3 spans 15 amino acids. Trimming took off 1 base at V and 0 bases at J, with 8 bases between the two ends. The DNA of the CDR3 is TGCGCCAGCAGCTTGTCGGGGGATAGCAATCAGCCCCAGCATTTT. Its protein is CASSLSGDSNQPQHF.

This clone has ten or more counts. V is TRBV11-3 and J is TRBJ1-6; TRBD1 is a possible D gene (5 bases). In germline, CDR1 is SGHNT, CDR2 YENEEA. CDR3 size: 18 residues. V lost 5 bases and J lost 2, with 19 bases in between. Here the CDR3 DNA reads TGTGCCAGCAGCCCCAGAGGGAGGTGGGGCGCCTATAATTCACCCCTCCACTTT. This sequence encodes CASSPRGRWGAYNSPLHF.

J is TRBJ2-5 and V is TRBV2, with D maybe TRBD2 (6 bases). The CDR3 covers 14 residues. Trimming shortened V by 4 bases and J by 4 bases, and 13 bases separated the two germline ends. Germline assignment: CDR1 SNHLY and CDR2 FYNNEI. CDR3 DNA: TGTGCCAGCAGTGTTCCCGGGAGAACAGAGACCCAGTACTTC. Translation gives CASSVPGRTETQYF.

The chain couples TRBV30 to TRBJ1-2; no reliable D call. This CDR3 has 15 residues. Germline CDR1 and CDR2: GTSNPN and SVGIG (reference sequence). V was pared by 0 bases and J by 11 bases, with 22 bases between. CDR3 sequence: CAWSVHSGSGWLYTF. The CDR3 DNA reads as TGTGCCTGGAGTGTACACTCGGGGAGCGGATGGCTATACACCTTC.

The chain is built from TRBV25-1 and TRBJ2-5; D is possibly TRBD2 (7 bases). Germline V CDR1 and CDR2: MGHDK, SYGVNS. The CDR3 is 14 amino acids. Trimming shortened V by 11 bases and J by 4 bases, and 20 bases separated the two germline ends. CDR3 sequence: CAQVTTGGLETQYF. DNA of the CDR3: TGTGCCCAAGTTACGACGGGGGGCCTAGAGACCCAGTACTTC.

The chain is built from TRBV6-5 and TRBJ1-6; no clear D. V was shortened by 7 bases and J by 0 bases, with 10 bases between the two germline ends. The V gene's germline CDR1 is MNHEY and CDR2 SVGAGI. This CDR3 is built from 15 residues. CDR3 sequence reads: CASTHRFSYNSPLHF. DNA of the CDR3: TGTGCCAGCACCCATAGATTCTCCTATAATTCACCCCTCCACTTT.

The genes are TRBV27 and TRBJ1-2, with a possible D match to TRBD1 (5 bases). Germline CDR1 and CDR2: MNHEY and SMNVEV (reference sequence). The CDR3 has 13 residues. V dropped 5 bases and J dropped 2 bases, with 9 bases sitting between them. Written as DNA, the CDR3 is TGTGCCAGCAGTCCTCGACAGAACTATGGCTACACCTTC. It yields the protein CASSPRQNYGYTF.

The genes are TRBV5-4 and TRBJ1-3, with TRBD1 identical over 8 bases. This CDR3 is 14 amino acids long. Germline assignment: CDR1 SGHNT and CDR2 YYREEE (reference sequence). J lost 2 bases, V lost 4 bases, and 2 bases had no gene match. This CDR3 is CASSADRAGNTIYF. The CDR3 DNA reads TGTGCCAGCAGCGCGGACAGGGCTGGAAACACCATATATTTT. The full variable domain, in which reference TRBV5-4 and TRBJ1-3 provide the parts outside the CDR3, is ETGVTQSPTHLIKTRGQQVTLRCSSQSGHNTVSWYQQALGQGPQFIFQYYREEENGRGNFPPRFSGLQFPNYSSELNVNALELDDSALYLCASSADRAGNTIYFGEGSWLTVV.

This clone is a singleton in its sample. The chain joins TRBV3-1 (or the pseudogene TRBV3-2) to TRBJ2-3; TRBD2 matches 10 bases. The germline CDR1 and CDR2 sequences are LGHDT and YNNKEL (reference sequence). The CDR3 sequence is 17 residues long. V gave up 3 bases and J gave up 3 bases; unmatched junction bases: 9. The CDR3 nucleotides are TGTGCCAGCAGCCAGGATAGCGGGGGGCTTCGGACAGATACGCAGTATTTT. Amino acids: CASSQDSGGLRTDTQYF.

The chain combines TRBV6-4 with TRBJ2-7; perhaps TRBD2 as D (6 bases). Trimming stripped 2 bases from V and 0 bases from J, with 11 bases between. Per germline, CDR1 MRHNA and CDR2 SNTAGT. The CDR3 loop spans 15 amino acids. The CDR3 DNA reads TGTGCCAGCAGTGACGGCGGGAACCCCTCCTACGAGCAGTACGTC. The encoded protein is CASSDGGNPSYEQYV.

The rearrangement links TRBV30 to TRBJ2-7, with 9 nucleotides matching TRBD2. The CDR3 is made up of 14 amino acids. V lost 1 base and J lost 5; bases outside the gene matches: 6. Looked up from germline, CDR1 is GTSNPN and CDR2 is SVGIG (reference sequence). Here the CDR3 DNA reads TGTGCCTGGAGTGCCTTCGGGACTAGCCACGAGCAGTACTTC. Its translation: CAWSAFGTSHEQYF. The entire variable domain, with the rest obtained from reference TRBV30 and TRBJ2-7, is as follows: SQTIHQWPATLVQPVGSPLSLECTVEGTSNPNLYWYRQAAGRGLQLLFYSVGIGQISSEVPQNLSASRPQDRQFILSSKKLLLSDSGFYLCAWSAFGTSHEQYFGPGTRLTVT.

The CDR3 here is CASSASGTGGYQPQHF. CDR3 bases: TGTGCCAGCAGTGCCTCCGGGACAGGGGGCTATCAGCCCCAGCATTTT. The chain employs TRBV28 and TRBJ1-5; 12 bases are shared with TRBD1. Germline V gene sequence: CDR1 MDHEN, CDR2 SYDVKM. With 5 bases clipped from V and 5 bases from J, the junction kept 7 bases outside the gene matches. The CDR3 is made up of 16 amino acids.